This T cell receptor beta chain came from a study of identical twins. A universal primer site was created by template switching, with the cDNA bearing unique molecular identifiers. Each CDR3 protein gets one entry after TCRdb re-called the 5' RACE reads with MiXCR. The sample has 750,000 to 950,000 distinct CDR3 sequences, around 12% seen once; the top ten hold 1.5% to 2%. This CDR3 comprises 16 residues. Germline CDR1 SGHRS, CDR2 YFSETQ. Trimming cost V 2 bases and J 4 bases; bases outside gene matches: 8. Findings of the study overall: When twins shared out-of-frame alpha sequences, those sequences had excess low generation probability. Beta clonotypes that were abundant in cord blood contained fewer insertions, a pattern absent from memory repertoires.

Note on this clonotype: Antigen: not known.

The data were also submitted as part of a second study, on yellow fever vaccine responses in identical twins.

V and J are TRBV5-1 and TRBJ2-1, with TRBD2 matching over 8 bases. Sequences were obtained from PBMCs. The receptor was isolated from a woman aged 18-29 years in good health. Written as DNA, the CDR3 is TGCGCCAGCAGCTTCGACGCTAGCGGGTATTACAATGAGCAGTTCTTC. It translates to CASSFDASGYYNEQFF.